This T cell receptor beta chain stems from a study of blood T cell repertoires in COVID-19. For the study at large: The United States, Italy and Spain provided the acute and convalescent COVID-19 samples.

This clone was seen once. In the original workflow: It was from reference gene primer amplification that nucleated cell counts were estimated. Sequenced by immunoSEQ multiplex PCR; TCRdb stores in-frame clones only, minus some. The V and J calls and the clone size are those of that table, but D and trimming were determined from the DNA. This table has some 93,000 clones, about 88% appearing once. Germline assignment: CDR1 MNHEY and CDR2 SVGAGI. V dropped 5 bases and J dropped 5; count of bases not matched to a gene: 11. CDR3 length: 15 residues. The chain is built from TRBV6-5 and TRBJ2-5; TRBD2 matches at 7 bases. The receptor's source is a man aged 60-69 years with acute or convalescent COVID-19. The sample consisted of peripheral blood. This CDR3 is CASSNVRTSVETQYF. CDR3 nucleotide sequence: TGTGCCAGCAGTAACGTTAGGACTAGTGTGGAGACCCAGTACTTC.